A selection of T cell receptor beta chains follows, all from one sample in a study of CD8 T cells in ankylosing spondylitis. Each CDR3 protein gets one entry after TCRdb re-called the 5' RACE reads with MiXCR. The table lists just under 350,000 distinct CDR3 sequences, roughly 14% of them singletons. The sequencing sample was made of blood, either unsorted or a sorted T cell fraction (not recorded which). Receptors originate from a male donor with ankylosing spondylitis or in good health (not recorded which). Each CDR3 is given with its conserved first and last residue. A D gene is named only where the DNA matches it firmly. A clone size is listed for some rows: how often the clone was seen (once, few, many), or a class if it is expanded.

TRBJ2-3	TRBV15	many	21	TRBD2	TGTGCCACCAGCAGAGTTCAGACTAGCGGGAGCCTCTTAACCTCCACAGATACGCAGTATTTT	CATSRVQTSGSLLTSTDTQYF
TRBJ1-1	TRBV5-1	many	15	-	TGCGCCAGCAGCTTGGAGGGGCAGAGGAACACTGAAGCTTTCTTT	CASSLEGQRNTEAFF
TRBJ2-1	TRBV19	few	15	TRBD1	TGTGCCAGTAGTTTTAAAGGGACAGGGGAATTCGAGCAGTTCTTC	CASSFKGTGEFEQFF
TRBJ2-7	TRBV6-5	-	18	TRBD2	TGTGCCAGCAGTTACGGGACTAGCGGGGGACTGAGCTCCTACGAGCAGTACTTC	CASSYGTSGGLSSYEQYF
TRBJ2-7	TRBV7-2	few	14	TRBD2	TGTGCCAGCAGCTCGGGGCGGGGGGCCTACGAGCAGTACTTC	CASSSGRGAYEQYF
TRBJ1-5	TRBV30	-	13	-	TGTGCCTGGAGTGTGGGTGCAGGTCAGCCCCAGCATTTT	CAWSVGAGQPQHF
TRBJ2-2	TRBV3-1	-	17	TRBD2	TGTGCCAGCAGCCAAGATGCAGGCGGGGGAAGGGGCGGGGAGCTGTTTTTT	CASSQDAGGGRGGELFF
TRBJ2-3	TRBV5-1	many	16	TRBD2	TGTGCCAGCAGCTTAGGGGCCAGCGGGAGTACAGATACGCAGTATTTT	CASSLGASGSTDTQYF
TRBJ1-2	TRBV5-1	-	13	-	TGCGCCAGCAGCTTGACATCAAACTATGGCTACACCTTC	CASSLTSNYGYTF
TRBJ2-2	TRBV7-8	-	16	TRBD2	TGTGCCAGCAGCTTAAGAGCGGGAGTGGGCACCGGGGAGCTGTTTTTT	CASSLRAGVGTGELFF
TRBJ1-2	TRBV11-2	-	13	-	TGTGCCAGCAGCTTAGAAGATAACTATGGCTGCACCTTC	CASSLEDNYGCTF
TRBJ2-7	TRBV5-1	many	14	-	TGCGCCAGCAGCTTGGAGACAGGCTACTACGAGCAGTACTTC	CASSLETGYYEQYF
TRBJ2-1	TRBV5-1	-	14	TRBD2	TGCGCCAGCAGCCTGACTAGCGGGAGACAGGAGCAGTTCTTC	CASSLTSGRQEQFF
TRBJ2-3	TRBV5-8	-	15	TRBD2	TGTGCCAGCAGCTCCGGGGGGGCCGTCACAGATACGCAGTATTTT	CASSSGGAVTDTQYF
TRBJ2-1	TRBV5-1	many	13	-	TGCGCCAGCAGCTTGGAATCCTACAATGAGCAGTTCTTC	CASSLESYNEQFF
TRBJ1-6	TRBV5-6	few	16	-	TGTGCCAGCAGCTTGGAGGGCCAGTCCTATAATTCACCCCTCCACTTT	CASSLEGQSYNSPLHF